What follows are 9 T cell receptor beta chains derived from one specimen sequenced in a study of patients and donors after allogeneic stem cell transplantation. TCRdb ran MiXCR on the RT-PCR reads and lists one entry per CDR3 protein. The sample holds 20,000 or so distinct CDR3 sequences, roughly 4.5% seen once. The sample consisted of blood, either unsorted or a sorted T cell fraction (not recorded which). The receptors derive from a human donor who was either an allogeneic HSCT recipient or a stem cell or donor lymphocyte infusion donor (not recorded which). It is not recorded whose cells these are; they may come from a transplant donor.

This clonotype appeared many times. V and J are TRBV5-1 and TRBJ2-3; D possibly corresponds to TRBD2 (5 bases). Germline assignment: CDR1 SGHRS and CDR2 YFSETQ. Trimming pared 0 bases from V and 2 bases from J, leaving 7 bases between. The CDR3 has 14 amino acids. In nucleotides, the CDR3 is TGCGCCAGCAGCTTGGGAGGGCCCACAGATACGCAGTATTTT. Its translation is CASSLGGPTDTQYF.

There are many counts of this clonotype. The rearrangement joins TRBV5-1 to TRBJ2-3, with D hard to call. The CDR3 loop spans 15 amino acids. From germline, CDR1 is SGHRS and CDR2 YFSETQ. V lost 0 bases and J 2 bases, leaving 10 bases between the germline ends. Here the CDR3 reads CASSLAGSITDTQYF. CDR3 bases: TGCGCCAGCAGCTTGGCAGGCTCGATCACAGATACGCAGTATTTT.

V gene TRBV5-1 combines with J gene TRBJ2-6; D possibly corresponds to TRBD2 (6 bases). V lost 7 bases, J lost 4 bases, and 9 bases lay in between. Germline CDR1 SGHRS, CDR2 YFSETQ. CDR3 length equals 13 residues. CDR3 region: CASGGYGANVLTF. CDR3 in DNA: TGCGCCAGCGGGGGGTACGGGGCCAACGTCCTGACTTTC.

This CDR3 is CASTRGDSGLNTIYF. The DNA of the CDR3 is TGTGCCAGCACTAGAGGCGACTCAGGGTTGAACACCATATATTTT. The V and J genes are TRBV6-1 and TRBJ1-3; the D gene is possibly TRBD1 (5 bases). The length of the CDR3 is 15 residues. Trimming pared 7 bases from V and 7 bases from J, leaving 20 bases between. The germline V gene has CDR1 MNHNS and CDR2 SASEGT.

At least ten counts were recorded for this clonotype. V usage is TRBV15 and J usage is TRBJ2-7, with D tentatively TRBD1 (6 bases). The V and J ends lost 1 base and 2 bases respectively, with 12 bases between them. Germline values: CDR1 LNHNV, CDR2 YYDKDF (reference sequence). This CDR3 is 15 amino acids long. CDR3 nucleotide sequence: TGTGCCACCAGCAGAGGGCAGGGGCTCACCTACGAGCAGTACTTC. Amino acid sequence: CATSRGQGLTYEQYF.

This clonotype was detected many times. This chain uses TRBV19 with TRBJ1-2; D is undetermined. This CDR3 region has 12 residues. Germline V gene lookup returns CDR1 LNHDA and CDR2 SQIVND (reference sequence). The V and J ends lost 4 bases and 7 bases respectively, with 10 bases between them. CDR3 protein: CASSTSWRGYTF. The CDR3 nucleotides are TGTGCCAGTAGTACCTCGTGGCGTGGCTACACCTTC.

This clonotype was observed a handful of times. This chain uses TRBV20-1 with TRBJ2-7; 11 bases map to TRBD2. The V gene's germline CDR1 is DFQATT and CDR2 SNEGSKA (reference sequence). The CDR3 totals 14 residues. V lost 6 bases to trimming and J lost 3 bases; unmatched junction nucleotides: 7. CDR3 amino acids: CSARSGLAVYEQYF. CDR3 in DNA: TGCAGTGCCAGATCGGGACTAGCGGTCTACGAGCAGTACTTC.

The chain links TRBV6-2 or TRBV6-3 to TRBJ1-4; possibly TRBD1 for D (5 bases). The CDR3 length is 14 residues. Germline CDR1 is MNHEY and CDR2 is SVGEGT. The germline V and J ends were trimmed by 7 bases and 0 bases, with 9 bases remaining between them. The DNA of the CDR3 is TGTGCCAGCAAAGGGGCGTCAACTAATGAAAAACTGTTTTTT. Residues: CASKGASTNEKLFF.

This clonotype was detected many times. The CDR3 sequence is CASSLAPENTEAFF. The CDR3, as DNA: TGCGCCAGCAGCTTGGCCCCAGAGAACACTGAAGCTTTCTTT. This chain joins TRBV5-1 and TRBJ1-1; D uncertain. Germline V gene sequence: CDR1 SGHRS, CDR2 YFSETQ. Trimming left V 0 bases short and J 1 base short, with 7 bases between. The CDR3 contains 14 residues.